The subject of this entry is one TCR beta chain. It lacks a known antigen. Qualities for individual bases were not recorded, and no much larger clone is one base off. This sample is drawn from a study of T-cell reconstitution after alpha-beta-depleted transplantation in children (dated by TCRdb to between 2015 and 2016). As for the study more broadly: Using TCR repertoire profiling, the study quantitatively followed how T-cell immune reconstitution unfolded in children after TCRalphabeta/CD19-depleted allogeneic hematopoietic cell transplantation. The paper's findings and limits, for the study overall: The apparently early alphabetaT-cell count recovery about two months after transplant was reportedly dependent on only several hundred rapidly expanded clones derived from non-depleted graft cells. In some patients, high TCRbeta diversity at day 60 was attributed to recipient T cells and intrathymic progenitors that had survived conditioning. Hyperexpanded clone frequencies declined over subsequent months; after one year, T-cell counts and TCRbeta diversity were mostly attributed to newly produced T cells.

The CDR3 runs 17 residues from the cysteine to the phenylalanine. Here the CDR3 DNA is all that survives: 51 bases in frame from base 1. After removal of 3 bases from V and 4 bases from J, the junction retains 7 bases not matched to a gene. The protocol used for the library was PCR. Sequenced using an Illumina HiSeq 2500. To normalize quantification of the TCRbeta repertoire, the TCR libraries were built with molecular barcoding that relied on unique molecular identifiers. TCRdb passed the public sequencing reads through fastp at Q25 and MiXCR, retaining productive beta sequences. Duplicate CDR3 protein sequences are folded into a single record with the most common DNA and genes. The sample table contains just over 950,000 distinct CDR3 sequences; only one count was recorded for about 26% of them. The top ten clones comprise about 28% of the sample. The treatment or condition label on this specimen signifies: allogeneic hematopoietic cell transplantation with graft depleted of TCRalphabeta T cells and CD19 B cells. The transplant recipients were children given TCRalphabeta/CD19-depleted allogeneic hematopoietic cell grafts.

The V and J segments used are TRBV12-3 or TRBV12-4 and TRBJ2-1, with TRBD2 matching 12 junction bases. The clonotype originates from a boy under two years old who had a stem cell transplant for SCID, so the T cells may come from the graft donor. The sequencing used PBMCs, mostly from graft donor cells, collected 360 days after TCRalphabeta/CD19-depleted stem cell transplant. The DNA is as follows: TGTGCCAGCAGTTTTGCGCGACTAGCGGGGGAATACAATGAGCAGTTCTTC. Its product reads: CASSFARLAGEYNEQFF.